The clone carrying this T cell receptor beta chain was detected only a few times. Antigen: not known. A junction boundary mismatches the germline segment, possibly from a read error. Enrolled ophthalmopathy patients presented with a Clinical Activity Score of at least 3, a NOSPECS grade of at least 4, and disease duration under 3 months. CDR1 is MGHRA and CDR2 is YSYEKL in the germline V gene. The CDR3 consists of 14 residues. This entry comes from a study of T cells in Graves' hyperthyroidism and ophthalmopathy. RNA transcripts gave rise to amplified TCR beta CDR3 regions. The TCR CDR3 first-round RT-PCR relied on the HTBI primer set. TCRdb redid the calling of the multiplex PCR reads with MiXCR, one entry per CDR3 protein. The profile shows 250,000 to 300,000 distinct CDR3 sequences, about 19% of them singletons. The study, taken as a whole, reports: Most expanded thyroid clonotypes above 0.001 recurred in blood.

This chain joins TRBV4-1 and TRBJ1-6, with D tentatively TRBD1 (5 bases). The sequence derives from a man aged 45 to 65 with Graves' ophthalmopathy. Sequenced sample: blood. Written as DNA, the CDR3 is TGTGCCAGCAGCCAACAGACGAGGGGTTCACCCCTCCACTTT. It specifies CASSQQTRGSPLHF.